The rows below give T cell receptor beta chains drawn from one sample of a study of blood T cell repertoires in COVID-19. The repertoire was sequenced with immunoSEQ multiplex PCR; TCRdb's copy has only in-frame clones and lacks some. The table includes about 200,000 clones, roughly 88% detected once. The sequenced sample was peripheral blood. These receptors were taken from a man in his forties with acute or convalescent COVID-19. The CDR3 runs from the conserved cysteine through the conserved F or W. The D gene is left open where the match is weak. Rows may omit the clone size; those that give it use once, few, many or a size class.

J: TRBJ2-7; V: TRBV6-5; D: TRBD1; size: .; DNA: TGTGCCAGCAGCCTCGGACAGGGGGCAACCTACGAGCAGTACTTC; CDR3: CASSLGQGATYEQYF
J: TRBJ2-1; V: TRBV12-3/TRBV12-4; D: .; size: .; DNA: TGTGCCAGCAGTCTCTACAATGAGCAGTTCTTC; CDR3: CASSLYNEQFF
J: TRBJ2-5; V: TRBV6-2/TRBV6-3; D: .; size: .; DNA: TGTGCCAGCAGTCCCGTCCAAGAGACCCAGTACTTC; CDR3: CASSPVQETQYF
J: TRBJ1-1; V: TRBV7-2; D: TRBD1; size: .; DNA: TGTGCCAGCAGGAGACAGGGCCTGAACACTGAAGCTTTCTTT; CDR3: CASRRQGLNTEAFF
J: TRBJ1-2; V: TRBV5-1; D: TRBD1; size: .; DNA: TGCGCCAGCAGCTTGGATGGGACAGGGCAGTTGGTCTATGGCTACACCTTC; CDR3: CASSLDGTGQLVYGYTF
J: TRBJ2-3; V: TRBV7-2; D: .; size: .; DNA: TGTGCCAGCAGCTTAGCCCCGTTGGGCAGGGTAGTTCTAACTAGCACAGATACGCAGTATTTT; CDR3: CASSLAPLGRVVLTSTDTQYF
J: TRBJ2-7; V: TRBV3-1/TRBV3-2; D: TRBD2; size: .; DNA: TGTGCCAGCAGCCAGACAAGACTAGCGGGGAGCCGGGAGCAGTACTTC; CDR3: CASSQTRLAGSREQYF
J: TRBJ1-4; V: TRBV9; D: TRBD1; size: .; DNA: TGTGCCAGCAGCAGACAGGGGGTCACTAATGAAAAACTGTTTTTT; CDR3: CASSRQGVTNEKLFF
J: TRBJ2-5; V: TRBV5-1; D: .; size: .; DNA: TGCGCCAGCAGCTTGGCCGAGGAGACCCAGTACTTC; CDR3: CASSLAEETQYF
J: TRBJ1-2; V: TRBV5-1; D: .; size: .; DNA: TGCGCCAGCAGCTTGCTGTCGACGGACTTCTATGGCTACACCTTC; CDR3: CASSLLSTDFYGYTF
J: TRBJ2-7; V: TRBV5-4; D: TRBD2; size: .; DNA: TGTGCCAGCAGCTTGTCGGCGGGAGCCTACGAGCAGTACTTC; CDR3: CASSLSAGAYEQYF
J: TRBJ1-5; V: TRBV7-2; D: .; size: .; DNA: TGTGCCAGCAGCCCTTATTGGGGCAGCAATCAGCCCCAGCATTTT; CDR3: CASSPYWGSNQPQHF
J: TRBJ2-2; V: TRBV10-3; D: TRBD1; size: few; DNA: TGTGCCATCAGTCGGACAGGGGTGAACACCGGGGAGCTGTTTTTT; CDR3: CAISRTGVNTGELFF
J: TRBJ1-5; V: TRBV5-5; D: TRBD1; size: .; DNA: TGTGCCAGCAGCTGGGGGACAGGGGATCAGCCCCAGCATTTT; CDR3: CASSWGTGDQPQHF
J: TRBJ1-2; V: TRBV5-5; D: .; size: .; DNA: TGTGCCAGCAACCCGGGGGGCCCAGCGAACTATGGCTACACCTTC; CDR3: CASNPGGPANYGYTF
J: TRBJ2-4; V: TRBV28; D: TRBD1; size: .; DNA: TGTGCCAGCAGTTTGTCACAGGGGAAGGGCATTCAGTACTTC; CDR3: CASSLSQGKGIQYF
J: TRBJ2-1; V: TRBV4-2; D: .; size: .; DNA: TGTGCCAGCAGCCTCTCTATGGGGGCTCCGGGGAATGAGCAGTTCTTC; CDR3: CASSLSMGAPGNEQFF
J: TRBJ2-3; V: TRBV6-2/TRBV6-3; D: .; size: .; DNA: TGTGCCAGCAGCCCCCTGAGGTTGGATACGCAGTATTTT; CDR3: CASSPLRLDTQYF
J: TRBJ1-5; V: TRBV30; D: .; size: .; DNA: TGTGCCTGGAGCGGGGGCAATCAGCCCCAGCATTTT; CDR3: CAWSGGNQPQHF
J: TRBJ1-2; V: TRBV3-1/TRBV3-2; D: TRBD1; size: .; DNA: TGTGCCAGCAGCCCGGCAGGGGGAGACTATGGCTACACCTTC; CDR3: CASSPAGGDYGYTF
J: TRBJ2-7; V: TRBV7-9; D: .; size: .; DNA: TGTGCCAGCAGCTTAAGTTTAAGGAGCCACGAGCAGTACTTC; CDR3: CASSLSLRSHEQYF
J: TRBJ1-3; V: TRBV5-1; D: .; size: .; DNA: TGCGCCAGCAGCTCTACAGTGGGAAACACCATATATTTT; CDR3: CASSSTVGNTIYF
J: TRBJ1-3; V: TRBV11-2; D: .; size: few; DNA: TGTGCCAGCAGCTCGCTACAGGGTGCTGGAAACACCATATATTTT; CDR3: CASSSLQGAGNTIYF